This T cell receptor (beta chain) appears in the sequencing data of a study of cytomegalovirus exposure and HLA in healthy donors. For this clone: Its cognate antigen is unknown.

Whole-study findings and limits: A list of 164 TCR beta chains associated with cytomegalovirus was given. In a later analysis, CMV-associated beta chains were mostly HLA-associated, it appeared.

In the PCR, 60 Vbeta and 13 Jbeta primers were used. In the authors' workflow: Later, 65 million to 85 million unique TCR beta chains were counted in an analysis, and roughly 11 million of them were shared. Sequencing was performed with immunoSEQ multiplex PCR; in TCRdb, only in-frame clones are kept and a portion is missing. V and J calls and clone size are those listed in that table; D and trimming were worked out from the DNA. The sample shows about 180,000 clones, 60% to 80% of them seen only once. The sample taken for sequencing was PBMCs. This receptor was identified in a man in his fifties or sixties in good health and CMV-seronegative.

The CDR3 region is CSVVPRQLNTEAFF. DNA for the CDR3: TGCAGCGTTGTCCCCCGACAGTTGAACACTGAAGCTTTCTTT. This rearrangement joins TRBV29-1 to TRBJ1-1, with D possibly matching TRBD1 (5 bases). Trimming removed 4 bases from V and 0 bases from J, with 12 bases in between. The germline CDR1 and CDR2 sequences are SQVTM and ANQGSEA. This CDR3 contains 14 residues. Together with reference TRBV29-1 and TRBJ1-1, the CDR3 gives the full variable domain: SAVISQKPSRDICQRGTSLTIQCQVDSQVTMMFWYRQQPGQSLTLIATANQGSEATYESGFVIDKFPISRPNLTFSTLTVSNMSPEDSSIYLCSVVPRQLNTEAFFGQGTRLTVV.